The present TCR beta chain was sequenced within a study of blood T cell repertoires in COVID-19. The junction had 3 bases not matched to a gene; V was cut back by 4 bases and J by 5 bases. CDR1 is KGHDR, CDR2 SFDVKD, per germline. CDR3 size: 13 residues. Clones were read by immunoSEQ multiplex PCR, and TCRdb kept only the in-frame ones, dropping some. The table has 240,000 or so clones, roughly 86% seen once. The receptor comes from a man of 80 years or more with acute or convalescent COVID-19. The sequencing input was peripheral blood. The gene calls are TRBV24-1 and TRBJ2-7; 8 bases are shared with TRBD1. The CDR3 reads CATSDLDRDEQYF. The DNA of the CDR3 is TGTGCCACCAGTGACCTGGACAGGGACGAGCAGTACTTC.